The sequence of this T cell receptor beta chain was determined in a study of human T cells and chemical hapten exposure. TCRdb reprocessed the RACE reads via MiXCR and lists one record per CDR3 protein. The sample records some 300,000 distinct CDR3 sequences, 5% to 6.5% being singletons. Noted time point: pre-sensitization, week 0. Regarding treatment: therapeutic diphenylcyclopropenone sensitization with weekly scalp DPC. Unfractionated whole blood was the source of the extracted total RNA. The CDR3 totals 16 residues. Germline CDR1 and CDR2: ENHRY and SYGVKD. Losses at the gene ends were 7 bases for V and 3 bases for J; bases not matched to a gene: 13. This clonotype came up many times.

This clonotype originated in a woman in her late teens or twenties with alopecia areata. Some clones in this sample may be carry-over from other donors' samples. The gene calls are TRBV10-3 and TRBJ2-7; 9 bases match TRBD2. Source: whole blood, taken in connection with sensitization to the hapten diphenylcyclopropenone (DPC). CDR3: CAITGLGSGGGYEQYF. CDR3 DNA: TGTGCCATCACGGGGCTGGGTAGCGGGGGAGGCTACGAGCAGTACTTC.